The 8 T cell receptor beta chains below all came from one sample that was sequenced in a study of cytomegalovirus exposure and HLA in healthy donors. The primer mix had 60 Vbeta and 13 Jbeta primers. TCRdb keeps only in-frame clones here, not all; method: immunoSEQ multiplex PCR. The repertoire has about 100,000 clones, approximately 80% of them found once; the top ten carry roughly 5.6%. Sample: PBMCs. Receptors were obtained from a female donor in good health and CMV-seropositive.

This clone came up once. The chain links TRBV7-2 to TRBJ1-2; possible D gene TRBD1, 6 bases. CDR1 and CDR2 from the germline V gene are SGHTA and FQGNSA. V was clipped by 5 bases and J by 5 bases, with 18 bases between them. The CDR3 is 15 amino acids. The CDR3 bases are TGTGCCAGCAGCCCGGGACAAGGGGAACTGTATGGCTACACCTTC. Its protein is CASSPGQGELYGYTF.

About this clone: This sample includes further DNA sequences coding for the same CDR3. This chain connects TRBV7-2 to TRBJ2-1; D is perhaps TRBD1 (6 bases). The germline V gene encodes CDR1 SGHTA and CDR2 FQGNSA. The CDR3 contains 15 residues. Trimming stripped 2 bases from V and 4 bases from J, with 12 bases between. The chain's CDR3 is CASSLSQGPYNEQFF. CDR3 DNA: TGTGCCAGCAGCTTATCGCAGGGGCCTTACAATGAGCAGTTCTTC.

The chain employs TRBV5-1 and TRBJ1-1; D is undetermined. CDR1 is SGHRS, CDR2 YFSETQ, per germline. This CDR3 spans 14 amino acids. V dropped 4 bases and J dropped 1 base, with 11 bases sitting between them. CDR3 sequence (DNA): TGCGCCAGCAGCGACGGGAATGCGAACACTGAAGCTTTCTTT. This translates into CASSDGNANTEAFF.

This chain uses TRBV5-4 with TRBJ1-3, with 7 nucleotides matching TRBD1. The V gene end was trimmed by 4 bases and the J gene end by 2 bases; junction bases not matched to a gene: 3. This CDR3 region has 14 residues. CDR1 is SGHNT, CDR2 YYREEE, per germline (reference sequence). The CDR3 spells CASSTTGTGNTIYF. The CDR3 nucleotides read TGTGCCAGCAGCACGACAGGGACTGGAAACACCATATATTTT.

The chain couples TRBV6-1 to TRBJ1-5, with 7 positions matching TRBD1. V was pared by 2 bases and J by 10 bases, with 8 bases of the junction left unmatched. The CDR3 covers 14 residues. Germline CDR1 and CDR2: MNHNS and SASEGT. Written as DNA, the CDR3 is TGTGCCAGCAGTGAATATCGAGACAGGGATCCCCAGCATTTT. Residues: CASSEYRDRDPQHF.

V gene TRBV28 combines with J gene TRBJ2-7; D not certain. Trimming left V 2 bases short and J 0 bases short, with 11 bases between. Per germline, CDR1 MDHEN and CDR2 SYDVKM. The length of the CDR3 is 15 residues. CDR3 sequence reads: CASSLVARSSYEQYF. In DNA form, the CDR3 reads TGTGCCAGCAGTTTAGTCGCTAGGAGCTCCTACGAGCAGTACTTC.

The chain recombines TRBV2 with TRBJ2-3, with 8 bases aligning to TRBD2. The V gene end was trimmed by 3 bases and the J gene end by 4 bases; junction bases not matched to a gene: 9. The CDR3 is 16 residues long. Germline CDR1 and CDR2: SNHLY and FYNNEI. DNA of the CDR3: TGTGCCAGCAGTGATGGCGGCGGGAGGTGGTCAGATACGCAGTATTTT. It specifies CASSDGGGRWSDTQYF.

The CDR3 bases are TGTGCCAGCAGTTCATCCCTCGCAGGGAAAGATGGCTACACCTTC. Residues: CASSSSLAGKDGYTF. The rearrangement links TRBV28 to TRBJ1-2; a possible D gene is TRBD1 (5 bases). CDR1 is MDHEN and CDR2 is SYDVKM in the germline V gene. The length of the CDR3 is 15 residues. Trimming stripped 4 bases from V and 6 bases from J, with 18 bases between.